Described below is a single TCR beta chain sequence and its context. The antigen is not known. The data were obtained in a study of PD-1 blockade in mismatch repair-deficient tumors. The wider study: Enrolled about 2013-2017, patients had progressing, pretreated mismatch repair-deficient cancers of around 12 types.

Germline CDR1 SGHDT, CDR2 YYEEEE. The CDR3 runs 16 residues. V gave up 1 base and J gave up 0 bases, with 12 bases separating them. Data came from immunoSEQ multiplex PCR; TCRdb stores just in-frame clones and leaves some out. The sample shows more than 30,000 clones, roughly 81% of them seen only once. Study-wide results and caveats: Tumor-resident clones, often absent from pretreatment blood, expanded after pembrolizumab and then contracted.

TCR sequencing covered a few patients who responded to pembrolizumab. The rearrangement links TRBV5-6 to TRBJ2-3, with unresolved D. This sample comprised peripheral blood, obtained 76 weeks after starting pembrolizumab. This TCR was recovered from an adult with mismatch repair-deficient cancer. In DNA form, the CDR3 reads TGTGCCAGCAGCTTGTCGGTGGGATTGAGCACAGATACGCAGTATTTT. Protein sequence: CASSLSVGLSTDTQYF. Drawing the rest from reference TRBV5-6 and TRBJ2-3, the complete variable domain is DAGVTQSPTHLIKTRGQQVTLRCSPKSGHDTVSWYQQALGQGPQFIFQYYEEEERQRGNFPDRFSGHQFPNYSSELNVNALLLGDSALYLCASSLSVGLSTDTQYFGPGTRLTVL.